This T cell receptor (beta chain) originates from a study of technical replicates of blood from a few donors. The germline gives CDR1 SGHTA, CDR2 FQGNSA. Trimming pared 5 bases from V and 5 bases from J, leaving 15 bases between. The CDR3 totals 14 residues. Generated by immunoSEQ multiplex PCR, the TCRdb table keeps only in-frame clones and is missing some. The table includes 70,000 to 85,000 clones, roughly nine tenths detected once. This chain joins TRBV7-2 and TRBJ2-5; D may be TRBD1 (6 bases). Sample: T cells isolated from PBMCs. The TCR originated in a human donor in good health. CDR3 amino acids: CASSPGTPEETQYF. CDR3 nucleotide sequence: TGTGCCAGCAGCCCCGGGACACCCGAGGAGACCCAGTACTTC.